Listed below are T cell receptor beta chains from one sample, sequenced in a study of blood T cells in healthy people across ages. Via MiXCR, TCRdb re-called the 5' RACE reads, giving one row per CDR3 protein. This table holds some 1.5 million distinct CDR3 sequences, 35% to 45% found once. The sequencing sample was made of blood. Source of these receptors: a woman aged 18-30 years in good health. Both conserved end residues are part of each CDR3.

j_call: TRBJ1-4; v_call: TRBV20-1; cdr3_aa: CSARRQATNEKLFF
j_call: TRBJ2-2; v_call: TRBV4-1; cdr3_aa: CASSQGAPNTGELFF
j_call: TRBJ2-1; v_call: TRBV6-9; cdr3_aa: CASSYLDRATYNEQFF
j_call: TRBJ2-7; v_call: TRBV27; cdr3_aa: CASSLSIGGGTYEQYF
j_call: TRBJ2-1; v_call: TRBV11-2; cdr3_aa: CASSRISSYNEQFF
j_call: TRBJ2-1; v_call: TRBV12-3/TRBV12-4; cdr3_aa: CASSMGPPNEQFF
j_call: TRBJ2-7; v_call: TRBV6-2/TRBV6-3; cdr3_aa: CASRGTQSSYEQYF
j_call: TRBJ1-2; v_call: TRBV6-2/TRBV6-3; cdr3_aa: CASSDPGRNYGYTF
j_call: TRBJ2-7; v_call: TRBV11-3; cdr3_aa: CVSSLGPGNYEQYF
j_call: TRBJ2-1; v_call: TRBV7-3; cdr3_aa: CASSLASGTNNEQFF
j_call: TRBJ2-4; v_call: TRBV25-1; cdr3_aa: CASSGIDTSKNIQYF
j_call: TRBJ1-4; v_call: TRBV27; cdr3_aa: CASSLRRSTNEKLFF
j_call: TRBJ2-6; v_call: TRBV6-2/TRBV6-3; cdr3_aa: CAGTAVSGANVLTF
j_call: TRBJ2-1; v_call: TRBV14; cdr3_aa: CASSQYSKIYNEQFF
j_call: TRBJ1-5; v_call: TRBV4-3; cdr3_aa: CASSQREGGNQPQHF
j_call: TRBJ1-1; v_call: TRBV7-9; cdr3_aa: CASSFGLQNTEAFF
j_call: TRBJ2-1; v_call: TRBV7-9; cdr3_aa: CASRQGFAEQFF
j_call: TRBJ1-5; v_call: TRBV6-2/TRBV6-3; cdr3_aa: CASSFRDGFPHQPQHF
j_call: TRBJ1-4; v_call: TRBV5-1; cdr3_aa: CASSLVPGSTNEKLFF
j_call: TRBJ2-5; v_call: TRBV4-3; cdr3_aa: CASSQHRDREYNEQYF
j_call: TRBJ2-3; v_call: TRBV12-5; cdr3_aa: CASGLSLAPDTQYF
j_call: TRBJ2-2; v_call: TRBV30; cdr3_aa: CAWGRASAGELFF
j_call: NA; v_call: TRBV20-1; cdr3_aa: CSAVADHQETQYF
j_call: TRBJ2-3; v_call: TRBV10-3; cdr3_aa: CAISQAQRTDTQYF
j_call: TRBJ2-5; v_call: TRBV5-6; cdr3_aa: CASSLYTGKETQYF
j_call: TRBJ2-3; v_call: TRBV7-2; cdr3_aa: CASGLRLAGGRNTQYF
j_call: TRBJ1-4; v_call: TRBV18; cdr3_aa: CASSPSEREKLFF
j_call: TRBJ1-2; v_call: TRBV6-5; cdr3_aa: CASRTTGPLYGYTF
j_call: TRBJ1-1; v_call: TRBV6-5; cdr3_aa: CASSRRSMNTEAFF
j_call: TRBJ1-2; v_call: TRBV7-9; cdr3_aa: CASSLGSPKGGFGGYTF
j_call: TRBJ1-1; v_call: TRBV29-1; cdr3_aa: CSVEGGQGLNTEAFF
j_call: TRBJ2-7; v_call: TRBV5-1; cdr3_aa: CASSITSGNYEQYF
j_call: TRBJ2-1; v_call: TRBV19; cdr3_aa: CASTSGSTLNEQFF
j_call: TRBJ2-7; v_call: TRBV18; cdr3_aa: CASAPGQDYEQYF
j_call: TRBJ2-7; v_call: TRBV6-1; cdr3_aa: CASSASHYEQYF
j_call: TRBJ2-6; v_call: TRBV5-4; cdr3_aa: CASFPVDSGANVLTF
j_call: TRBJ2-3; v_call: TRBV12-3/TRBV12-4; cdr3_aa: CASSLPRTDTQYF
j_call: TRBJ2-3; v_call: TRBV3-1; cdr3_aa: CASSQQTSSQYF
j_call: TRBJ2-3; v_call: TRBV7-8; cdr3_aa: CASSLGEQSWSQYF
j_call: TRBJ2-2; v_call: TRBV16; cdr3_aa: CASNIGRTGELFF
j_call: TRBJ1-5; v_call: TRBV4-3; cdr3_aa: CASSQDRYGSNQPQHF
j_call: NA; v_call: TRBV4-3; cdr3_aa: CASSQILVGGLGEQYF
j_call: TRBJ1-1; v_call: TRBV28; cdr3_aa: CASSDLQGILTEAFF
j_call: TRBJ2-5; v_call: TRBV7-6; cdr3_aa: CASSLDRTSKEQYF
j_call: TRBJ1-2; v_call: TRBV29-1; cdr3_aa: CSVDSTGRNGYTF
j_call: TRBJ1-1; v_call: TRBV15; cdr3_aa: CATSIDSGNTKAFF
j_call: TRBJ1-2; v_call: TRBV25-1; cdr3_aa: CASRGDVGHNGYTF
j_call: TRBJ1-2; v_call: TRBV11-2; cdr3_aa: CASSWDRGSGYTF